Described below is a single TCR beta chain sequence and its context. What it recognizes is unknown. The PCR employed 60 Vbeta primers together with 13 Jbeta primers. Libraries were prepared by immunoSEQ multiplex PCR; TCRdb keeps only in-frame clonotypes and omits some of them. The sample lists about 110,000 clones, 60% to 85% occurring once. The record originates from a study of cytomegalovirus exposure and HLA in healthy donors. Notes on the study in general: Most TCR sequences were uncommon, yet certain public TCRs appeared in many donors. A later analysis reportedly identified an Asian-associated ancestry cluster as carrying fewer N-insertions than the roughly 670-donor mean.

The CDR3 has 13 residues. V was cut by 0 bases and J by 5 bases, with 6 bases left in between. Germline lookup yields CDR1 SGHRS and CDR2 YFSETQ. This sequence originates from a woman aged 60-70 years in good health and CMV-seropositive. The sequenced sample consisted of PBMCs. The chain has TRBV5-1 and TRBJ2-1; D is unclear. In DNA, the CDR3 is TGCGCCAGCAGCTTGGCGTACAACAATGAGCAGTTCTTC. It encodes CASSLAYNNEQFF.